The source of this T cell receptor beta chain is a study of OX40 agonist ivuxolimab in advanced cancers. Background on the study: Anti-PD-1, anti-PD-L1 or anti-CTLA-4 therapy given earlier was allowed, and around 40% had some. Study-wide findings and caveats: Clonal expansion in partial responders at 0.1-3.0 mg/kg ranked among the lowest.

Assay used: immunoSEQ multiplex PCR; TCRdb lists only in-frame clones, some missing. The data contain some 12,000 clones, approximately 85% of them singletons. The V and J ends lost 2 bases and 0 bases respectively, with 7 bases between them. The CDR3 covers 14 residues. Germline V gene lookup returns CDR1 ENHRY and CDR2 SYGVKD. On this clone: Its antigen is unknown.

The material sequenced was CD4+ or CD8+ T cells sorted from blood, taken in a trial of the OX40 agonist ivuxolimab. The chain is built from TRBV10-3 and TRBJ1-1, with D possibly matching TRBD1 (6 bases). The receptor's source is an adult with an advanced solid tumor such as melanoma, head and neck, liver or kidney cancer. For the CDR3, the DNA is TGTGCCATCAGTGAGGGGGACATGAACACTGAAGCTTTCTTT. Its translation is CAISEGDMNTEAFF.